The present entry profiles one TCR beta chain with its context. Its antigen remains unidentified. This sample was taken from a study of T cells after yellow fever vaccination. In the study overall: Low-cell-number fractions were prepared with SMART-Seq v4 Ultra Low Input.

TCRdb re-derived calls from the 5' RACE reads in MiXCR, one entry per CDR3 protein. Of approximately 300,000 distinct CDR3 sequences in the sample, roughly 9.4% were seen once. From germline, CDR1 is MNHEY and CDR2 SMNVEV (reference sequence). The CDR3 totals 15 residues. V was trimmed by 1 base and J by 8 bases, leaving 12 bases between them. Study-level findings and limits: Only a small proportion of the clonotypes turned up in both the CD4 and the CD8 compartments, likely arising from convergent recombination.

The chain is built from TRBV27 and TRBJ1-6; maybe TRBD1 (6 bases). This clonotype was obtained from a man between 18 and 29 years old who received the YFV17D yellow fever vaccine. The material was PBMCs, obtained on the day of the first yellow fever vaccination. The CDR3 sequence: CASSLLPGAHSPLHF. CDR3 DNA sequence: TGTGCCAGCAGTTTATTACCAGGGGCCCATTCACCCCTCCACTTT.